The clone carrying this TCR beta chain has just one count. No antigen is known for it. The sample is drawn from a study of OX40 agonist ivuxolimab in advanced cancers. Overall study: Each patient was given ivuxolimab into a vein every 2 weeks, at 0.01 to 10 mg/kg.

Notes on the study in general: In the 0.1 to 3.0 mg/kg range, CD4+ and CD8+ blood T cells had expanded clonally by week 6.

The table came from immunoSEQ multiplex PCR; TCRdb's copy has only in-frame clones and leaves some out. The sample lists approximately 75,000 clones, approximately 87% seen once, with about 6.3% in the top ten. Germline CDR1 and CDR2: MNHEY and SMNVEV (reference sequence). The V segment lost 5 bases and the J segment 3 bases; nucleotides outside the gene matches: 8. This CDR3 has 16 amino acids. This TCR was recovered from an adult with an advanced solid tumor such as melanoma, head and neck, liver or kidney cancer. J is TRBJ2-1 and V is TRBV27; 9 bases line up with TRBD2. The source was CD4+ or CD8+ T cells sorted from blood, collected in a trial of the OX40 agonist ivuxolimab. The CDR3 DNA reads TGTGCCAGCAGTCCGCTGACTAGCGGAATCTACAATGAGCAGTTCTTC. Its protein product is CASSPLTSGIYNEQFF.